The rows below give T cell receptor beta chains drawn from one sample of a study of beta chain features in type 1 diabetes. Sequencing used immunoSEQ multiplex PCR; TCRdb keeps in-frame clones, though not all of them. The repertoire holds 390,000 or so clones, with 14% as singletons. Material for sequencing was naive CD4+ T cells from blood. The origin of the receptors is a man aged 25-45 years in good health. Both conserved end residues are part of each CDR3. The D gene is left open where the match is weak. The size of a clone is reported for some rows only, either as once, few or many, or as a class for expanded clones.

v_gene,d_gene,abundance,j_gene,CDR3nt,CDR3aa
TRBV7-7,NA,few,TRBJ2-2,TGTGCCAGCAGCAATAAGCGGACCACCGGGGAGCTGTTTTTT,CASSNKRTTGELFF
TRBV2,NA,few,TRBJ1-4,TGTGCCAGCAGTGAGTACAGGAATAATGAAAAACTGTTTTTT,CASSEYRNNEKLFF
TRBV10-3,NA,NA,TRBJ2-1,TGTGCCATCAGCAACCGGGAAGGCAATGAGCAGTTCTTC,CAISNREGNEQFF
TRBV7-9,NA,NA,TRBJ2-3,TGTGCCAGCAGCTTGAGCCGGGACACCCTTAGCACAGATACGCAGTATTTT,CASSLSRDTLSTDTQYF
TRBV5-6,NA,few,TRBJ2-1,TGTGCCAGCAGCTTGGTGGGCGGGGCCACCACCTACAATGAGCAGTTCTTC,CASSLVGGATTYNEQFF
TRBV29-1,NA,many,TRBJ2-1,TGCAGCGTTGGACAGAGCTCCTACAATGAGCAGTTCTTC,CSVGQSSYNEQFF
TRBV27,NA,NA,TRBJ1-2,TGTGCCAGCAGTTACCGCGGCCAGGGTTCTGTTGGCTACACCTTC,CASSYRGQGSVGYTF
TRBV4-1,TRBD2,NA,TRBJ2-3,TGCGCCAGCAGGCAAGATAGGACTAGCGGGAGCACAGATACGCAGTATTTT,CASRQDRTSGSTDTQYF
TRBV4-3,NA,NA,TRBJ2-2,TGCGCCAGCAGCCAAGATGCGGAGAACACCGGGGAGCTGTTTTTT,CASSQDAENTGELFF
TRBV13,TRBD1,many,TRBJ2-7,TGTGCCAGCAGACGGACAGGGGGCCACGAGCAGTACTTC,CASRRTGGHEQYF
TRBV19,NA,few,TRBJ2-1,TGTGCCAGTAAGAGGGATTTGATCGATGAGCAGTTCTTC,CASKRDLIDEQFF
TRBV27,TRBD2,NA,TRBJ2-3,TGTGCCAGCAGTCTTAGCGGGGGCCAACCAGGGAGTACGCAGTATTTT,CASSLSGGQPGSTQYF
TRBV10-3,NA,few,TRBJ1-2,TGTGCCATCAACGACATCTATTCCTACACCTTC,CAINDIYSYTF
TRBV6-6,NA,few,TRBJ2-1,TGTGCCAGCCTTCAGGGGACGACCACCTACAATGAGCAGTTCTTC,CASLQGTTTYNEQFF
TRBV7-2,TRBD2,few,TRBJ2-1,TGTGCCAGCAGCTTAGCGCCGCGGCGGGGGGCCTACAATGAGCAGTTCTTC,CASSLAPRRGAYNEQFF
TRBV13,TRBD1,NA,TRBJ2-3,TGTGCCAGCAGCTTACGCCTGACCGGTCTCGTCGGGACAGACAGCACAGATACGCAGTATTTT,CASSLRLTGLVGTDSTDTQYF
TRBV18,NA,few,TRBJ2-2,TGTGCCAGCCCAACTACCGGGACTTCGAACACCGGGGAGCTGTTTTTT,CASPTTGTSNTGELFF
TRBV9,NA,few,TRBJ2-1,TGTGCCAGCAGCGTAATAGGGGGTCTGGTCGTCCATGAGCAGTTCTTC,CASSVIGGLVVHEQFF
TRBV11-2,NA,NA,TRBJ2-5,TGTGCCAGCAGCTTGGGGGAAGAGACCCAGTACTTC,CASSLGEETQYF
TRBV19,NA,few,TRBJ1-6,TGTGCCAGTAACCGGGACGGGAATTCACCCCTCCACTTT,CASNRDGNSPLHF
TRBV4-3,NA,NA,TRBJ2-7,TGCGCCAGCAGCCAAGGCTATTCCTACGAGCAGTACTTC,CASSQGYSYEQYF
TRBV21-1,NA,NA,TRBJ2-6,TGTGCCAGCAGCAATCGTCCGGGACAGGCTAATTCTGGGGCCAACGTCCTGACTTTC,CASSNRPGQANSGANVLTF
TRBV4-2,NA,few,TRBJ2-1,TGTGCCAGCAGCCAAGACAGGAGCTCCTACAATGAGCAGTTCTTC,CASSQDRSSYNEQFF
TRBV6-6,TRBD2,few,TRBJ2-5,TGTGCCAGCAGCCAGAGAGCGGGGTGGAAGACCCAGTACTTC,CASSQRAGWKTQYF
TRBV7-8,NA,NA,TRBJ2-3,TGTGCCAGCAGGATAGCGAGACAGGGCACAGATACGCAGTATTTT,CASRIARQGTDTQYF
TRBV25-1,NA,NA,TRBJ1-6,TGTGCCAGCAGTGAATTGAGTTCACCCCTCCACTTT,CASSELSSPLHF
TRBV30,NA,few,TRBJ2-3,TGTGCCTGGAGTTCCAACACAGATACGCAGTATTTT,CAWSSNTDTQYF
TRBV9,TRBD2,NA,TRBJ2-3,TGTGCCAGCAGCGAAACTAGCGGGGTCACAGATACGCAGTATTTT,CASSETSGVTDTQYF
TRBV7-3,NA,NA,TRBJ2-2,TGTGCCAGCAGCTTAACTAGGGTACCTAACACCGGGGAGCTGTTTTTT,CASSLTRVPNTGELFF
TRBV4-3,NA,NA,TRBJ2-3,TGCGCCAGCAGCCAATTAGCGGAAAGCTTCACAGATACGCAGTATTTT,CASSQLAESFTDTQYF
TRBV16,NA,many,TRBJ1-5,TGTGCCAGCAGCCACGGGCTCCACAATCAGCCCCAGCATTTT,CASSHGLHNQPQHF
TRBV4-3,TRBD2,NA,TRBJ2-5,TGCGCCAGCAGCCAAGTTTTGGCGGGGGGGCCAGAGACCCAGTACTTC,CASSQVLAGGPETQYF
TRBV19,TRBD1,few,TRBJ2-5,TGTGCCACCAAGGGAGGGACAGGGTATGAGACCCAGTACTTC,CATKGGTGYETQYF
TRBV15,TRBD1,few,TRBJ2-5,TGTGCCACCAGCAAAGAGCGGACAGGGGATTCGGAGACCCAGTACTTC,CATSKERTGDSETQYF
TRBV15,TRBD1,NA,TRBJ2-7,TGTGCCACCAGCAGAGCGGACAGGTATCACGAGCAGTACTTC,CATSRADRYHEQYF
TRBV9,NA,few,TRBJ2-5,TGTGCCAGCAGCGTCGGGAGTGCAGGTTCGCTCGAGACCCAGTACTTC,CASSVGSAGSLETQYF
TRBV6-5,TRBD2,NA,TRBJ2-3,TGTGCCAGCAGCCGTAGCGGGACTAGCACAGATACGCAGTATTTT,CASSRSGTSTDTQYF
TRBV7-8,NA,few,TRBJ1-1,TGTGCCAGCAGCCAAGGGAAGGGGTCGAACACTGAAGCTTTCTTT,CASSQGKGSNTEAFF
TRBV30,NA,few,TRBJ2-6,TGTGCCTGGAGTGTGGACAGTCGACGGGCTGGGGCCAACGTCCTGACTTTC,CAWSVDSRRAGANVLTF
TRBV6-1,TRBD1,once,TRBJ1-5,TGTGCCAGCACCGGGACAGGGGTTTTGTATCAGCCCCAGCATTTT,CASTGTGVLYQPQHF
TRBV10-3,NA,NA,TRBJ1-6,TGTGCCATCAGTGACGGGGTTCCACCCCTCCACTTT,CAISDGVPPLHF